This entry features one T cell receptor (beta chain) sequence. Antigen specificity is unknown. This record belongs to a study of shared clonotypes between healthy human individuals. Whole-study findings and limits: Memory subsets had estimated richness that was generally smaller than that of naive subsets. The study drew on few donors, limiting represented genetic and exposure-history diversity. The generation probabilities recorded for non-shared clonotypes fell below those of clonotypes shared by all four donors.

Some clones are missing from TCRdb's copy, which holds only in-frame ones; the method was immunoSEQ multiplex PCR. This table holds about 2.4 million clones, approximately 94% found once. V gave up 6 bases and J gave up 6 bases, with 11 bases separating them. The CDR3 contains 13 residues. Germline lookup yields CDR1 MDHEN and CDR2 SYDVKM. The chain is built from TRBV28 and TRBJ2-2; TRBD1 is a possible D gene (6 bases). Source material: naive CD4+ T cells from PBMCs. Sample subset: CD45RA+ positively selected. This receptor was obtained from a man aged 18-30 years in good health. Some clones in this sample may be carry-over from other donors' samples. As DNA, the CDR3 is TGTGCCAGCAGAATTGACAGGCCCGGGGAGCTGTTTTTT. It encodes CASRIDRPGELFF.